Here is one TCR beta chain with its context. The target antigen is unknown. The data were obtained in a study of blood T cells in healthy people across ages. The study, taken as a whole, reports: The recorded TCR beta diversity per million T cells decreased in a roughly linear manner with age.

The use of a sample-barcoded 5' primer and a J-beta primer mix characterized a second PCR of roughly 6 to 11 cycles. TCRdb recomputed calls from the 5' RACE reads with MiXCR, one row per CDR3 protein. This table has roughly 730,000 distinct CDR3 sequences, around three fifths appearing once. Trimming left V 2 bases short and J 5 bases short, with 13 bases between. The CDR3 is 15 amino acids. CDR1 SSHAT and CDR2 FNYEAQ come from the germline V gene (reference sequence). The chain joins TRBV7-7 to TRBJ2-1; tentatively, D is TRBD2 (6 bases). The sequenced material came from blood. This sequence was found in a man between 35 and 55 years old in good health. CDR3: CASSLSGRENNEQFF. In DNA, the CDR3 is TGTGCCAGCAGCTTAAGCGGGCGGGAAAACAATGAGCAGTTCTTC.